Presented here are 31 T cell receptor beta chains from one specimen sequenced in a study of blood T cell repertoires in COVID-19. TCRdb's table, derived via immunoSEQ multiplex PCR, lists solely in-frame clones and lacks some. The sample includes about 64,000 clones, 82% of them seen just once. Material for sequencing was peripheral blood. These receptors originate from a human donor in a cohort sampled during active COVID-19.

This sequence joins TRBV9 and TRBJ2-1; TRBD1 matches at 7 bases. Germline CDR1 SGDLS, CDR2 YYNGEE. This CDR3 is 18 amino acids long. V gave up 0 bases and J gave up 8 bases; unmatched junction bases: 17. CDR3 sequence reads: CASSVGRQGNGAPHEQFF. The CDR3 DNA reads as TGTGCCAGCAGCGTAGGGAGACAGGGAAATGGAGCTCCCCATGAGCAGTTCTTC.

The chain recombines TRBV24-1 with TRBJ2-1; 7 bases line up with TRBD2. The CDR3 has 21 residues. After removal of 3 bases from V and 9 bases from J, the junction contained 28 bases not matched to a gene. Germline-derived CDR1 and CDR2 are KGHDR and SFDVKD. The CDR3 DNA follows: TGTGCCACCAGTGATGAGACTGGTGGTAAAAATGGACTAGGCCCCTGGGGTGAGCAGTTCTTC. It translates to CATSDETGGKNGLGPWGEQFF.

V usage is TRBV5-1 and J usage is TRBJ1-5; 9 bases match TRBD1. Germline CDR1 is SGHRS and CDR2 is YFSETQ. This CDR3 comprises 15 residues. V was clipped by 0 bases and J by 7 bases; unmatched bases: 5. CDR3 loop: CASSLGDREGQPQHF. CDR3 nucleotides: TGCGCCAGCAGCTTGGGGGACAGGGAGGGCCAGCCCCAGCATTTT.

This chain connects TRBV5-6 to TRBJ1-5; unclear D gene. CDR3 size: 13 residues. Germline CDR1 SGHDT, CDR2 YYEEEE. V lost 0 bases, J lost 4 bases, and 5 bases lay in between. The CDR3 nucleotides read TGTGCCAGCAGCTTGGGGCAGAATCAGCCCCAGCATTTT. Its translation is CASSLGQNQPQHF.

The chain's CDR3 is CASRYSGTYEQYV. CDR3 nucleotides: TGTGCCAGCAGGTACTCCGGGACATACGAGCAGTACGTC. The gene calls are TRBV2 and TRBJ2-7, with a tentative D call TRBD1 (6 bases). This CDR3 comprises 13 residues. V shed 6 bases and J shed 4 bases, with 13 bases lying between them. Germline V lookup: CDR1 SNHLY, CDR2 FYNNEI.

CDR3 loop: CASSALLETDTQYF. The CDR3 DNA reads as TGTGCCAGCAGTGCTTTGCTAGAGACAGATACGCAGTATTTT. V usage is TRBV2 and J usage is TRBJ2-3; D call uncertain. V shed 4 bases and J shed 3 bases, with 11 bases lying between them. Looked up from germline, CDR1 is SNHLY and CDR2 is FYNNEI. The CDR3 has 14 residues.

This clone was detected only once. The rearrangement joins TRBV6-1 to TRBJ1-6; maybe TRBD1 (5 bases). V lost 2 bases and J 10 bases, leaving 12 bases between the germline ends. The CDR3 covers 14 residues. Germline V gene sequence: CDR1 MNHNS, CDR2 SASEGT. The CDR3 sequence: CASSESVGGSPLHF. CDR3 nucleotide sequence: TGTGCCAGCAGTGAATCAGTGGGGGGATCACCCCTCCACTTT.

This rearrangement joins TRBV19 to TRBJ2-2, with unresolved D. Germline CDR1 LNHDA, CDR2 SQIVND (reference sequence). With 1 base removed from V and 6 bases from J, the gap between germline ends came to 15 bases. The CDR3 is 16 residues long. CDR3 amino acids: CASSIGGTVEPGELFF. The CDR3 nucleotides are TGTGCCAGTAGTATAGGCGGTACCGTCGAACCCGGGGAGCTGTTTTTT.

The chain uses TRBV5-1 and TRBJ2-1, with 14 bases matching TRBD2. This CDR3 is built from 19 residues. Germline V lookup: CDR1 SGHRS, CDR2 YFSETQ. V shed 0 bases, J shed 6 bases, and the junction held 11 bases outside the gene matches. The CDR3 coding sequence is TGCGCCAGCAGCTTGGGACTAGCGGGGGGGCAGCGTATTGCCAATGAGCAGTTCTTC. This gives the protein CASSLGLAGGQRIANEQFF.

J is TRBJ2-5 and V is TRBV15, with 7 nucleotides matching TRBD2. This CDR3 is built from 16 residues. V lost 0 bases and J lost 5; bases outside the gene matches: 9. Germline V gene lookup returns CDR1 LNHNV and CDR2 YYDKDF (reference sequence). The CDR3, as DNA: TGTGCCACCAGCAGAGAGCGGGCGGGGGTCGAGGAGACCCAGTACTTC. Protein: CATSRERAGVEETQYF.

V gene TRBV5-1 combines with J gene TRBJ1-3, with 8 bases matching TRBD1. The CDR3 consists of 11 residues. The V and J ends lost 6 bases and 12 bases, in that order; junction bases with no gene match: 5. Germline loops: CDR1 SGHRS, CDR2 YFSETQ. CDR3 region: CASNGQGNIYF. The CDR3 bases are TGCGCCAGCAACGGACAGGGTAACATATATTTT.

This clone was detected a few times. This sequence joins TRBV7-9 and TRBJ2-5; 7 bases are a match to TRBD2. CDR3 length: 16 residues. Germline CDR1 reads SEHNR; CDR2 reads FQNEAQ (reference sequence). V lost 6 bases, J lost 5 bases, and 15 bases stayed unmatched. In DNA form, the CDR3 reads TGTGCCAGCAGGCCCCCCAGAAGGGCCGGGGGGGAGACCCAGTACTTC. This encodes CASRPPRRAGGETQYF.

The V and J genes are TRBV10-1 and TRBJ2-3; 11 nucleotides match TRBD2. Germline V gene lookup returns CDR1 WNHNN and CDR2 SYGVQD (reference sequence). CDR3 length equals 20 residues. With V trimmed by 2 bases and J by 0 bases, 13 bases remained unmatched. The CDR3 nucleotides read TGCGCCAGCAGTGAGCGGAAGGCTAGCGGGGGGCCCTCTAGCACAGATACGCAGTATTTT. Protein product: CASSERKASGGPSSTDTQYF.

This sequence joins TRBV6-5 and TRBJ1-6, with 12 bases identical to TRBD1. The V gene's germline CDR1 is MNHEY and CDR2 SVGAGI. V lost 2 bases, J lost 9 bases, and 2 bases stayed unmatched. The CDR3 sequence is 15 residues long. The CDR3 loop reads CASSYGTGGFSPLHF. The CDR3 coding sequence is TGTGCCAGCAGTTACGGGACAGGGGGCTTTTCACCCCTCCACTTT.

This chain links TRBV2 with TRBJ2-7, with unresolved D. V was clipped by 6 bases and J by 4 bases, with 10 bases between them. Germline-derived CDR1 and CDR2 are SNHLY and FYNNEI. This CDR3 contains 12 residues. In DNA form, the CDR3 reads TGTGCCAGCAGCAATTACATGTACGAGCAGTACGTC. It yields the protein CASSNYMYEQYV.

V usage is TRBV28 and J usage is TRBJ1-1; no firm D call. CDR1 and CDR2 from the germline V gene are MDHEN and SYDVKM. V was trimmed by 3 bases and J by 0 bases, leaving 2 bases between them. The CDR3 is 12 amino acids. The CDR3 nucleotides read TGTGCCAGCAGTTTCGTGAACACTGAAGCTTTCTTT. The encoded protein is CASSFVNTEAFF.

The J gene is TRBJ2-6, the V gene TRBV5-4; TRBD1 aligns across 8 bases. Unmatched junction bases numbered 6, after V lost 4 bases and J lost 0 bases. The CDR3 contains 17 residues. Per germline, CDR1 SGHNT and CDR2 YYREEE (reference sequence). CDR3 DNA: TGTGCCAGCAGCCGCCGGGACAGGAGCTCTGGGGCCAACGTCCTGACTTTC. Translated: CASSRRDRSSGANVLTF.

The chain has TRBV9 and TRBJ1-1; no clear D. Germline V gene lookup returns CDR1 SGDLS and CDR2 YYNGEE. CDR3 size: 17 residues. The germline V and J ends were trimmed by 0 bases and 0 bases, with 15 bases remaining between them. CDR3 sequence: CASSVAQAGSMNTEAFF. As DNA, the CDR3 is TGTGCCAGCAGCGTAGCCCAGGCGGGCAGCATGAACACTGAAGCTTTCTTT.

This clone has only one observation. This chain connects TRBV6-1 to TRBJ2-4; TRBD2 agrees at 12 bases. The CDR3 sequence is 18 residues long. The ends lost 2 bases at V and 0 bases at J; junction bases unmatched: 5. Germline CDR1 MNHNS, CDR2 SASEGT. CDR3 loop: CASSESASGGVAKNIQYF. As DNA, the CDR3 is TGTGCCAGCAGTGAAAGCGCTAGCGGGGGGGTAGCCAAAAACATTCAGTACTTC.

CDR3: CASSTSSTGGWYNSPLHF. The CDR3 bases are TGTGCCAGCAGTACCTCCTCGACAGGGGGCTGGTATAATTCACCCCTCCACTTT. The chain couples TRBV27 to TRBJ1-6; 10 bases are a match to TRBD1. The V gene end was trimmed by 5 bases and the J gene end by 4 bases; junction bases not matched to a gene: 11. The CDR3 totals 18 residues. Germline V gene lookup returns CDR1 MNHEY and CDR2 SMNVEV (reference sequence).

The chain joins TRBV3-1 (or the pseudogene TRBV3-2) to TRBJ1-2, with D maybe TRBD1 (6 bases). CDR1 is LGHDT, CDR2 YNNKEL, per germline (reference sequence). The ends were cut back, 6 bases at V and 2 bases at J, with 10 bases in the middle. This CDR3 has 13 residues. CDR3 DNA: TGTGCCAGCAGTCGGACAGCCAACTATGGCTACACCTTC. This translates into CASSRTANYGYTF.

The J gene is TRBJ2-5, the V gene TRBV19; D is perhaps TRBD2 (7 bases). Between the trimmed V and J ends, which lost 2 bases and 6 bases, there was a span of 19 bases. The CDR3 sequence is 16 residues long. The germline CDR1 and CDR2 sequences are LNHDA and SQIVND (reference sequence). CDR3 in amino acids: CASSISGGPGGKTQYF. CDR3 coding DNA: TGTGCCAGTAGTATATCCGGGGGGCCGGGGGGAAAGACCCAGTACTTC.

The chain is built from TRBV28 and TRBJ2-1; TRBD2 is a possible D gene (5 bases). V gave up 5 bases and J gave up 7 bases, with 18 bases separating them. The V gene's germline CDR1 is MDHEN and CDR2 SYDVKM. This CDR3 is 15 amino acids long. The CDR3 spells CASSPTGRGGNEQFF. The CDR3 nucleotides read TGTGCCAGCAGTCCAACGGGCCGGGGTGGGAATGAGCAGTTCTTC.

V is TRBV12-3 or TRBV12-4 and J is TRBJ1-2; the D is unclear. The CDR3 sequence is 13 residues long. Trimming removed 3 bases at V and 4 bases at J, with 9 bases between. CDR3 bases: TGTGCCAGCAGTTTTGCAGGACTCTATGGCTACACCTTC. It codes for CASSFAGLYGYTF.

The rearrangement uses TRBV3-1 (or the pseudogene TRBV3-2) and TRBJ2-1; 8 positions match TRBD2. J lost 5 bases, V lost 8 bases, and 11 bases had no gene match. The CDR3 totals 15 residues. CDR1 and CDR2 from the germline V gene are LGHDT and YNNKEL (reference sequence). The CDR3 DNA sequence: TGTGCCAGCTCGCCAACAGCGGGGGCAAACAATGAGCAGTTCTTC. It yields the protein CASSPTAGANNEQFF.

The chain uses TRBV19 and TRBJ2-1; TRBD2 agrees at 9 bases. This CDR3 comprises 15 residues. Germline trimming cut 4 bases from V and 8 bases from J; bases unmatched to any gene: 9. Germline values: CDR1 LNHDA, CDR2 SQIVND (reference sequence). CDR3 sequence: CASSTKAGGGYEQFF. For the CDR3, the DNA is TGTGCCAGTAGTACAAAAGCGGGGGGCGGCTATGAGCAGTTCTTC. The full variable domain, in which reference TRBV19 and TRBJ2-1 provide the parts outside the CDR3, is DGGITQSPKYLFRKEGQNVTLSCEQNLNHDAMYWYRQDPGQGLRLIYYSQIVNDFQKGDIAEGYSVSREKKESFPLTVTSAQKNPTAFYLCASSTKAGGGYEQFFGPGTRLTVL.

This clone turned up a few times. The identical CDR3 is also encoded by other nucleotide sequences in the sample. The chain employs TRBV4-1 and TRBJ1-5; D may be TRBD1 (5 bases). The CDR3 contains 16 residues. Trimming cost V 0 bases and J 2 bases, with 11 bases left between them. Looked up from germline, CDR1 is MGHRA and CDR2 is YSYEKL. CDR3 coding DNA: TGCGCCAGCAGCCAAGATGGGGGGATCGGCAATCAGCCCCAGCATTTT. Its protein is CASSQDGGIGNQPQHF.

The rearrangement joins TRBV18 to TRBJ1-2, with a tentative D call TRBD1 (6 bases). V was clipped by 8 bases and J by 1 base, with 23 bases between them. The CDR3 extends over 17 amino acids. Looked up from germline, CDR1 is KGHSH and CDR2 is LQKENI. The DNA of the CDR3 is TGTGCCAGCACCCGAAACAAAGCAGGGGCTGATAACTATGGCTACACCTTC. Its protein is CASTRNKAGADNYGYTF.

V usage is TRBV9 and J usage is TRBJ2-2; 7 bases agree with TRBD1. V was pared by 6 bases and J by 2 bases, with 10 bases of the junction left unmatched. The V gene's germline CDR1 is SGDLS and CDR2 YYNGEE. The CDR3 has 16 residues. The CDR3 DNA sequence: TGTGCCAGCAACCGTCCGTCAGGGGGAAACACCGGGGAGCTGTTTTTT. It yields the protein CASNRPSGGNTGELFF.

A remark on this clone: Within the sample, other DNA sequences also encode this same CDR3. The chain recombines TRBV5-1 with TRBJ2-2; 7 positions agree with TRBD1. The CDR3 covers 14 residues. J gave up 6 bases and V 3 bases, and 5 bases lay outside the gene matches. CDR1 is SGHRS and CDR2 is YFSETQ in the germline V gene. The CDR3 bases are TGCGCCAGCAGCTCACAGGGGAGTCCCGGGGAGCTGTTTTTT. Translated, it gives CASSSQGSPGELFF.

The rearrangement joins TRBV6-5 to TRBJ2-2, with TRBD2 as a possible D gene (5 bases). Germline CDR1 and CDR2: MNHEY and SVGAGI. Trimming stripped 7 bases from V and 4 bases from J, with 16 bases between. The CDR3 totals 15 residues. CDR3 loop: CASTPWLATTGELFF. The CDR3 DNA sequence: TGTGCCAGCACCCCCTGGCTAGCAACCACCGGGGAGCTGTTTTTT.